This passage covers 27 T cell receptor beta chains from one sample sequenced in a study of blood T cell repertoires in COVID-19. This table comes from immunoSEQ multiplex PCR, and its TCRdb copy is limited to in-frame clones, with some not included. The sample includes more than 50,000 clones, 65% to 80% of them seen just once. Sequenced: peripheral blood. These receptor sequences come from a man in his 70s with active or convalescent COVID-19.

The rearrangement links TRBV19 to TRBJ1-2; the match to TRBD1 covers 8 bases. This CDR3 region has 15 residues. J lost 3 bases, V lost 7 bases, and 10 bases had no gene match. Germline V gives CDR1 LNHDA, CDR2 SQIVND (reference sequence). The CDR3 sequence: CASTEDRVYDYGYTF. CDR3 bases: TGTGCCAGTACCGAGGACAGGGTGTACGACTATGGCTACACCTTC.

The V call is TRBV28, the J call TRBJ1-4; 9 nucleotides match TRBD1. CDR3 size: 15 residues. The V gene end was trimmed by 4 bases and the J gene end by 10 bases; junction bases not matched to a gene: 10. Germline V gives CDR1 MDHEN, CDR2 SYDVKM. This chain's CDR3 is CASSSTGTGYAKLFF. CDR3 DNA: TGTGCCAGCAGTTCCACCGGGACAGGGTACGCAAAACTGTTTTTT.

The rearrangement uses TRBV5-1 and TRBJ2-4, with TRBD1 matching 10 bases. Per the germline V gene, CDR1 is SGHRS and CDR2 is YFSETQ. J gave up 6 bases and V 4 bases, and 13 bases lay outside the gene matches. This CDR3 comprises 17 residues. For the CDR3, the DNA is TGCGCCAGCAGCCTTCCTGCGGGGACAGGGGTTACAAACATTCAGTACTTC. Its protein is CASSLPAGTGVTNIQYF.

The gene calls are TRBV5-1 and TRBJ2-3; tentative D call: TRBD2 (6 bases). CDR1 is SGHRS and CDR2 is YFSETQ in the germline V gene. The CDR3 runs to 15 residues. V lost 8 bases to trimming and J lost 3 bases, with 19 bases between them. The CDR3 is CASSTGTPGTDTQYF. CDR3 DNA sequence: TGCGCCAGTTCAACCGGGACTCCCGGTACAGATACGCAGTATTTT. The variable domain in full, with the rest retrieved from reference TRBV5-1 and TRBJ2-3, is KAGVTQTPRYLIKTRGQQVTLSCSPISGHRSVSWYQQTPGQGLQFLFEYFSETQRNKGNFPGRFSGRQFSNSRSEMNVSTLELGDSALYLCASSTGTPGTDTQYFGPGTRLTVL.

The CDR3: CASSLGGGGTSYEQYF. Written as DNA, the CDR3 is TGTGCCAGCAGCTTAGGGGGTGGCGGCACCTCCTACGAGCAGTACTTC. V usage is TRBV5-6 and J usage is TRBJ2-7, with D tentatively TRBD1 (6 bases). Germline V gene data show CDR1 as SGHDT and CDR2 as YYEEEE. Trimming removed 2 bases from V and 0 bases from J, with 15 bases in between. This CDR3 contains 16 residues.

The chain couples TRBV7-3 to TRBJ2-1; 12 bases line up with TRBD2. The trim removed 5 bases at V and 7 bases at J, leaving 6 bases unmatched. From germline, CDR1 is SGHTA and CDR2 FQGTGA. This CDR3 spans 15 amino acids. The CDR3 nucleotides read TGTGCCAGCAGCAGAGGACTAGCGGGGCAAAATGAGCAGTTCTTC. This encodes CASSRGLAGQNEQFF.

This CDR3 is CASSPPRDGNTIYF. The CDR3 nucleotides are TGTGCCAGCAGCCCTCCCAGGGATGGGAACACCATATATTTT. The chain couples TRBV5-5 to TRBJ1-3; a possible D gene is TRBD1 (5 bases). The germline V gene has CDR1 SGHKS and CDR2 YYEKEE (reference sequence). The CDR3 is 14 amino acids. Trimming left V 4 bases short and J 7 bases short, with 15 bases between.

The chain carries TRBV2 and TRBJ1-5; no firm D call. The germline V and J ends were trimmed by 2 bases and 11 bases, with 19 bases remaining between them. Germline assignment: CDR1 SNHLY and CDR2 FYNNEI. This CDR3 contains 15 residues. The CDR3 nucleotides read TGTGCCAGCAGTGAATACCGGGAGCTTATCAAGGCCCAGCATTTT. It specifies CASSEYRELIKAQHF. The complete variable domain, with remaining parts taken from reference TRBV2 and TRBJ1-5, reads EPEVTQTPSHQVTQMGQEVILRCVPISNHLYFYWYRQILGQKVEFLVSFYNNEISEKSEIFDDQFSVERPDGSNFTLKIRSTKLEDSAMYFCASSEYRELIKAQHFGDGTRLSIL.

The V gene is TRBV18, the J gene TRBJ2-6, with D perhaps matching TRBD2 (5 bases). CDR1 is KGHSH and CDR2 is LQKENI in the germline V gene. Deletions cut 3 bases from V and 2 bases from J, with 23 bases between. The CDR3 runs 20 residues. The CDR3 DNA follows: TGTGCCAGCTCACCGGGTGGGATCAGCGGAACCTCGCCTGGGGCCAACGTCCTGACTTTC. It is translated as CASSPGGISGTSPGANVLTF.

This clone appeared once. The gene calls are TRBV18 and TRBJ2-3; 10 positions agree with TRBD2. Looked up from germline, CDR1 is KGHSH and CDR2 is LQKENI. The CDR3 covers 15 residues. After removal of 3 bases from V and 3 bases from J, the junction contained 3 bases not matched to a gene. The CDR3 loop reads CASSPQRGGTDTQYF. The CDR3 DNA reads as TGTGCCAGCTCACCGCAGCGGGGGGGGACAGATACGCAGTATTTT.

As regards this clone: Different DNA sequences within this sample yield the same CDR3. The chain is built from TRBV18 and TRBJ1-2; TRBD1 matches at 8 bases. Germline lookup yields CDR1 KGHSH and CDR2 LQKENI. The CDR3 loop spans 14 amino acids. J lost 5 bases, V lost 3 bases, and 5 bases had no gene match. The CDR3 DNA reads as TGTGCCAGCTCACCCGGGACAGGCAATTATGGCTACACCTTC. Translating gives CASSPGTGNYGYTF.

The CDR3 DNA is TGTGCCTGGAGGCCGGCGGGGGCAGGAGAGACCCAGTACTTC. Its translation: CAWRPAGAGETQYF. The gene calls are TRBV30 and TRBJ2-5, with D perhaps TRBD2 (7 bases). This CDR3 is built from 14 residues. V was shortened by 3 bases and J by 4 bases, with 15 bases between the two germline ends. Germline V CDR1 and CDR2: GTSNPN, SVGIG (reference sequence).

This chain links TRBV4-1 with TRBJ1-3, with unresolved D. Trimming cost V 0 bases and J 8 bases, with 26 bases left between them. In germline, CDR1 is MGHRA, CDR2 YSYEKL. This CDR3 is built from 19 residues. The chain's CDR3 is CASSQEIMAGRPARDTIYF. CDR3 DNA: TGCGCCAGCAGCCAAGAAATTATGGCGGGCCGCCCGGCGAGGGACACCATATATTTT.

This clone has just one count. DNA of the CDR3: TGTGCCAGCAGCCAAGCTGGGGGCAGCTCCTACGAGCAGTACTTC. It specifies CASSQAGGSSYEQYF. This rearrangement joins TRBV4-2 to TRBJ2-7; TRBD1 is a possible D gene (6 bases). In germline, CDR1 is LGHNA, CDR2 YNFKEQ. This CDR3 spans 15 amino acids. Trimming pared 1 base from V and 0 bases from J, leaving 10 bases between.

The chain couples TRBV18 to TRBJ1-1, with D uncertain. V gave up 5 bases and J gave up 0 bases, with 7 bases separating them. There are 13 residues in the CDR3. Germline CDR1 reads KGHSH; CDR2 reads LQKENI. The CDR3 coding sequence is TGTGCCAGCTCAATCGGTCTGAACACTGAAGCTTTCTTT. Translated, it gives CASSIGLNTEAFF. The full variable domain, rest sourced from reference TRBV18 and TRBJ1-1, is NAGVMQNPRHLVRRRGQEARLRCSPMKGHSHVYWYRQLPEEGLKFMVYLQKENIIDESGMPKERFSAEFPKEGPSILRIQQVVRGDSAAYFCASSIGLNTEAFFGQGTRLTVV.

This clone has just one count. This sequence joins TRBV3-1 (or the pseudogene TRBV3-2) and TRBJ1-2; no clear D. Trimming took off 1 base at V and 7 bases at J, with 13 bases between the two ends. The CDR3 is 14 amino acids. The germline CDR1 and CDR2 sequences are LGHDT and YNNKEL (reference sequence). For the CDR3, the DNA is TGTGCCAGCAGCCAAGGGCGATCAGCGGGTGGCTACACCTTC. Its translation is CASSQGRSAGGYTF.

This rearrangement joins TRBV7-3 to TRBJ2-3, with D perhaps matching TRBD2 (5 bases). V was trimmed by 5 bases and J by 7 bases, leaving 19 bases between them. This CDR3 is 15 amino acids long. Germline CDR1 reads SGHTA; CDR2 reads FQGTGA. CDR3 sequence reads: CASSEPGLSRYTQYF. The CDR3 DNA follows: TGTGCCAGCAGCGAACCAGGACTGTCGAGGTATACGCAGTATTTT.

A single count supports this clone. V is TRBV11-2 and J is TRBJ2-7, with D uncertain. V lost 2 bases and J 6 bases, leaving 8 bases between the germline ends. Germline lookup yields CDR1 SGHAT and CDR2 FQNNGV. The CDR3 has 12 residues. The CDR3 nucleotides are TGTGCCAGCAGCTTAACAGCCCTCGAGCAGTACTTC. Translating gives CASSLTALEQYF.

This CDR3 is CASSLAVSGRQETQYF. Here the CDR3 DNA reads TGCGCCAGCAGCTTGGCAGTTAGCGGGAGACAAGAGACCCAGTACTTC. The V gene is TRBV5-1, the J gene TRBJ2-5; the match to TRBD2 covers 9 bases. V was clipped by 0 bases and J by 2 bases; unmatched bases: 5. The CDR3 spans 16 residues. The germline CDR1 and CDR2 sequences are SGHRS and YFSETQ.

The chain couples TRBV6-2 or TRBV6-3 to TRBJ2-5; no reliable D call. The germline V and J ends were trimmed by 2 bases and 4 bases, with 17 bases remaining between them. The germline gives CDR1 MNHEY, CDR2 SVGEGT. This CDR3 comprises 16 residues. In DNA, the CDR3 is TGTGCCAGCAGTTACGCGACACCGTCCGCCGGAGAGACCCAGTACTTC. Protein sequence: CASSYATPSAGETQYF.

This clone appeared once. The chain has TRBV7-3 and TRBJ2-2; 12 bases map to TRBD2. Germline values: CDR1 SGHTA, CDR2 FQGTGA. The CDR3 has 18 residues. The junction had 6 bases not matched to a gene; V was cut back by 4 bases and J by 0 bases. The CDR3 DNA is TGTGCCAGCAGCTCCAGACTAGCGGGGGTACCGAACACCGGGGAGCTGTTTTTT. This codes for CASSSRLAGVPNTGELFF.

The chain carries TRBV18 and TRBJ2-2, with TRBD2 matching over 12 bases. CDR1 and CDR2 from the germline V gene are KGHSH and LQKENI. This CDR3 region has 16 residues. V was clipped by 3 bases and J by 6 bases; unmatched bases: 5. Written as DNA, the CDR3 is TGTGCCAGCTCACCGACTAGCGGGAGATCCGCCGGGGAGCTGTTTTTT. Translation gives CASSPTSGRSAGELFF.

This chain uses TRBV6-1 with TRBJ1-2; 9 bases match TRBD1. The CDR3 consists of 15 residues. The junction had 8 bases not matched to a gene; V was cut back by 8 bases and J by 1 base. The germline V gene encodes CDR1 MNHNS and CDR2 SASEGT. CDR3 nucleotide sequence: TGTGCCAGCGAGGACCGACAGGGGGTTAACTATGGCTACACCTTC. Its protein product is CASEDRQGVNYGYTF.

The chain is built from TRBV7-3 and TRBJ2-2, with 7 bases identical to TRBD2. The V segment lost 3 bases and the J segment 6 bases; nucleotides outside the gene matches: 10. The CDR3 totals 16 residues. CDR1 and CDR2 (germline): SGHTA, FQGTGA. CDR3 in DNA: TGTGCCAGCAGCTTGTGGGGGACTACCAGATCCGGGGAGCTGTTTTTT. It specifies CASSLWGTTRSGELFF. The variable domain in full, with the rest retrieved from reference TRBV7-3 and TRBJ2-2, is GAGVSQTPSNKVTEKGKYVELRCDPISGHTALYWYRQSLGQGPEFLIYFQGTGAADDSGLPNDRFFAVRPEGSVSTLKIQRTERGDSAVYLCASSLWGTTRSGELFFGEGSRLTVL.

V gene TRBV5-5 combines with J gene TRBJ2-1; tentatively, D is TRBD1 (5 bases). V shed 0 bases and J shed 7 bases, with 17 bases lying between them. This CDR3 is built from 16 residues. Germline V gene sequence: CDR1 SGHKS, CDR2 YYEKEE (reference sequence). The CDR3 protein is CASSLAKGILGNEQFF. CDR3 sequence (DNA): TGTGCCAGCAGCTTGGCCAAGGGGATCCTGGGGAATGAGCAGTTCTTC.

The chain is built from TRBV6-5 and TRBJ1-5; tentative D call: TRBD1 (6 bases). CDR1 is MNHEY and CDR2 is SVGAGI in the germline V gene. V shed 7 bases and J shed 5 bases, with 18 bases lying between them. There are 15 residues in the CDR3. The CDR3 nucleotides read TGTGCCAGCACCACCGCGGGGGGCGCGGATCAGCCCCAGCATTTT. This translates into CASTTAGGADQPQHF.

J is TRBJ2-7 and V is TRBV27, with D perhaps matching TRBD1 (5 bases). CDR1 and CDR2 from the germline V gene are MNHEY and SMNVEV (reference sequence). V was clipped by 5 bases and J by 6 bases, with 11 bases between them. The CDR3 is 12 amino acids. The DNA of the CDR3 is TGTGCCAGCAGTCCCTCAGGGTCCGAGCAGTACTTC. This codes for CASSPSGSEQYF.